A selection of T cell receptor beta chains follows, all from one sample in a study of blood T cells in healthy people across ages. TCRdb reanalysed the 5' RACE reads using MiXCR and keeps one entry per CDR3 protein. The sample shows some 1.4 million distinct CDR3 sequences, approximately 38% of them seen only once. The sequencing sample was made of blood. Receptors originate from a woman under 30 in good health. The CDR3 runs from the conserved cysteine through the conserved F or W. D genes are given only for firm matches. A clone size is listed for some rows: how often the clone was seen (once, few, many), or a class if it is expanded.

V gene	clone size	J gene	D gene	CDR3 protein	CDR3 DNA
TRBV9	many	TRBJ2-1	TRBD2	CASSALSGGYNEQFF	TGTGCCAGCAGCGCACTTAGCGGGGGATACAATGAGCAGTTCTTC
TRBV7-8	.	TRBJ2-7	.	CASSFKERGSTYEQYF	TGTGCCAGCAGCTTCAAAGAACGGGGGAGTACCTACGAGCAGTACTTC
TRBV7-2	.	TRBJ2-5	TRBD2	CASSLTSGSQGETQYF	TGTGCCAGCAGCTTGACTAGCGGGAGTCAAGGAGAGACCCAGTACTTC
TRBV25-1	many	TRBJ1-2	.	CASTPSSGRGYGYTF	TGTGCCAGCACCCCAAGTTCGGGACGGGGCTATGGCTACACCTTC
TRBV12-3/TRBV12-4	.	TRBJ2-1	TRBD2	CASSFTSGVNNEQFF	TGTGCCAGCAGTTTCACTAGCGGGGTAAACAATGAGCAGTTCTTC
TRBV7-2	.	TRBJ1-1	.	CASSRQAQGNTEAFF	TGTGCCAGCAGCCGGCAGGCACAGGGGAACACTGAAGCTTTCTTT
TRBV29-1	.	TRBJ2-7	.	CSVETGRKGEQYF	TGCAGCGTTGAAACAGGGAGAAAAGGCGAGCAGTACTTC
TRBV6-2/TRBV6-3	few	TRBJ1-5	TRBD1	CASSYRGQSNQPQHF	TGTGCCAGCAGTTACCGGGGACAGAGCAATCAGCCCCAGCATTTT
TRBV14	.	TRBJ1-4	.	CASSRGSWEKLFF	TGTGCCAGCAGCCGAGGGAGTTGGGAAAAACTGTTTTTT
TRBV6-5	.	TRBJ2-7	.	CASSYLALNNYEQYF	TGTGCCAGCAGTTACCTAGCCCTCAATAACTACGAGCAGTACTTC
TRBV29-1	few	TRBJ2-5	.	CSVETGQQETQYF	TGCAGCGTTGAAACAGGGCAGCAAGAGACCCAGTACTTC
TRBV15	few	TRBJ2-5	TRBD2	CATSSGLAPQETQYF	TGTGCCACCAGCAGTGGACTAGCGCCACAAGAGACCCAGTACTTC
TRBV15	.	TRBJ2-3	TRBD1	CATSREPGQGSTDTQYF	TGTGCCACCAGCAGAGAACCGGGACAGGGGTCTACAGATACGCAGTATTTT
TRBV20-1	once	TRBJ2-3	TRBD2	CSATTRTSGGTDTQYF	TGCAGTGCCACTACAAGGACTAGCGGGGGCACAGATACGCAGTATTTT